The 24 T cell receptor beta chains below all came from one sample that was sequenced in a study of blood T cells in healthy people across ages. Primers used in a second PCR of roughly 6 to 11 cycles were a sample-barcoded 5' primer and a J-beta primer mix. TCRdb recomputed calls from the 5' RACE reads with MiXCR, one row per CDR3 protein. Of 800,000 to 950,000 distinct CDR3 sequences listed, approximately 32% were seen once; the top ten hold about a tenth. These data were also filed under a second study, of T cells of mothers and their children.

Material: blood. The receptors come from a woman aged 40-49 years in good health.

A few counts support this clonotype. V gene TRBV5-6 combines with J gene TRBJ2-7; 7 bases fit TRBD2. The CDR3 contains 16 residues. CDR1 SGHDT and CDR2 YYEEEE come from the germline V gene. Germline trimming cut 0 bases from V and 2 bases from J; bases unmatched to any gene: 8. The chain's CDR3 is CASSLGSSGLTYEQYF. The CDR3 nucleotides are TGTGCCAGCAGCTTGGGCTCTAGCGGATTAACCTACGAGCAGTACTTC.

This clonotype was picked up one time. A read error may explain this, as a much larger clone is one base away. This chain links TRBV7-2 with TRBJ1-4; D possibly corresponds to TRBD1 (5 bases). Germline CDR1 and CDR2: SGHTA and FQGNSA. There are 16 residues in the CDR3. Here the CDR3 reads CASSLASGGGNEKLCF. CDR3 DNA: TGTGCCAGCAGCTTAGCGTCCGGGGGAGGGAATGAAAAACTGTGTTTT.

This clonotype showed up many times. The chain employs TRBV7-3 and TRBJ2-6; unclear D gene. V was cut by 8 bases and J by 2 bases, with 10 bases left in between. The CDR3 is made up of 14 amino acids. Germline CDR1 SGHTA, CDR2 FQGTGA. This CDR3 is CASGPDPGANVLTF. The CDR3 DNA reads TGTGCCAGCGGGCCGGATCCTGGGGCCAACGTCCTGACTTTC.

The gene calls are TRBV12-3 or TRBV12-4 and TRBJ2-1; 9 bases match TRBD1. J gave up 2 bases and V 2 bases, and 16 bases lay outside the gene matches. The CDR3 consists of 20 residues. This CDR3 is CASSLTVGQGSYGAYNEQFF. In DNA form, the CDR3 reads TGTGCCAGCAGTTTAACTGTTGGACAGGGGTCTTACGGAGCCTACAATGAGCAGTTCTTC.

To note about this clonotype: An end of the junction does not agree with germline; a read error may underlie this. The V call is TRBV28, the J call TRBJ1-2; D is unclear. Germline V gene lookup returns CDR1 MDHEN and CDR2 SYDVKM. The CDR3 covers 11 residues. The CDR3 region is CGSRSNYGHTF. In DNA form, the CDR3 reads TGTGGGTCACGGTCTAACTATGGCCACACCTTC.

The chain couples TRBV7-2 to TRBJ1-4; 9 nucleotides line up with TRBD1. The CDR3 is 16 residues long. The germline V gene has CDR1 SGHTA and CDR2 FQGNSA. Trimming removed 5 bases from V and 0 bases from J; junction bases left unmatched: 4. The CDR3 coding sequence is TGTGCCAGCAGCCCTCGGACAGGGGCAACTAATGAAAAACTGTTTTTT. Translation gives CASSPRTGATNEKLFF.

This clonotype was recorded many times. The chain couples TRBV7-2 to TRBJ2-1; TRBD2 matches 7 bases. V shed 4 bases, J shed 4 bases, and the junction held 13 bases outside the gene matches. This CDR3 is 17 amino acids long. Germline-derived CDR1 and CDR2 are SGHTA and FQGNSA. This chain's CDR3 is CASSSRERGSLYNEQFF. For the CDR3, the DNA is TGTGCCAGCAGCTCAAGGGAGCGGGGCTCCCTTTACAATGAGCAGTTCTTC.

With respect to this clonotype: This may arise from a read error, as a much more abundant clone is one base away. The CDR3 loop is CVSSQSMTLTSVKTQYF. In DNA form, the CDR3 reads TGTGTCAGCAGCCAATCCATGACTCTTACCTCGGTGAAGACCCAGTACTTC. The genes are TRBV3-1 and TRBJ2-5; the D is unclear. The CDR3 has 17 residues. Germline V gene lookup returns CDR1 LGHDT and CDR2 YNNKEL (reference sequence).

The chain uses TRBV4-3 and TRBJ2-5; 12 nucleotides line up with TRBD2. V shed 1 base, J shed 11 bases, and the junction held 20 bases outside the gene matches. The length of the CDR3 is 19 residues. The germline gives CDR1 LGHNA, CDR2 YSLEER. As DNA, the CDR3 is TGCGCCAGCAGCCAAGGGGCTAGCGGGGGGGGAAGCTCCTACAATGAGCAGTACTTC. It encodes CASSQGASGGGSSYNEQYF.

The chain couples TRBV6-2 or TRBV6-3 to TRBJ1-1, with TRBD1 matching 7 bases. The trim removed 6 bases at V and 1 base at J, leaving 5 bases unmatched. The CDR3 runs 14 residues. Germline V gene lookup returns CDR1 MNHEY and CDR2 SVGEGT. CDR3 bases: TGTGCCAGCAGCCACAGGGGACCGAACACTGAAGCTTTCTTT. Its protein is CASSHRGPNTEAFF.

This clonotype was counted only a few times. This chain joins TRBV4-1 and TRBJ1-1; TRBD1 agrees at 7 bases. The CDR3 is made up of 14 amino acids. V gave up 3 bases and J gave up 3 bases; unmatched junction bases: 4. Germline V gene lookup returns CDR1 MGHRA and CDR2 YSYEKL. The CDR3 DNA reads TGCGCCAGCAGCCACAGGGGGTCGGACACTGAAGCTTTCTTT. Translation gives CASSHRGSDTEAFF.

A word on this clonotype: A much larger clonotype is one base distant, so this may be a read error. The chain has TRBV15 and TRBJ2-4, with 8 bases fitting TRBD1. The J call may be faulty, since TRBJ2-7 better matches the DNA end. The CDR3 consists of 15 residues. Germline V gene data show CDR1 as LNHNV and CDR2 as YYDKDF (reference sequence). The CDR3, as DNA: TGTGCCACCAGCAGAGGGGACAGGAAGACCTACGAGCAGTACTTC. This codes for CATSRGDRKTYEQYF.

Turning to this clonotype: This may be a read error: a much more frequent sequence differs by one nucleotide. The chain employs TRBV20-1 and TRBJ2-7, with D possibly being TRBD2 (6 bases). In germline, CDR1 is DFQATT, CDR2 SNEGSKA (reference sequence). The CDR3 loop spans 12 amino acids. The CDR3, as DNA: TGCAGGGCTTGGGACTCTACCTACGAGCAGTACTTC. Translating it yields CRAWDSTYEQYF.

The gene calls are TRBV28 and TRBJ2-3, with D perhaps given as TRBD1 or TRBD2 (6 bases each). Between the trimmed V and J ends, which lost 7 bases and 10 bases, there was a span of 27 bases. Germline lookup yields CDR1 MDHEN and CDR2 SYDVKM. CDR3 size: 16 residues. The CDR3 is CASTLRGDSNLGAQYF. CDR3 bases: TGTGCCAGCACCTTAAGGGGGGACTCCAATCTTGGGGCGCAGTATTTT.

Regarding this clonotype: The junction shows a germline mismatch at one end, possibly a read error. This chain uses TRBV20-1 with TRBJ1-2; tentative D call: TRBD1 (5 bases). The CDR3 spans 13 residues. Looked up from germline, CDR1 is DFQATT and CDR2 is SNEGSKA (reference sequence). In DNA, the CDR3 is TGCAGTACTAGAGCGGGGGAGGGCTATGGCTACACCTTC. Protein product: CSTRAGEGYGYTF.

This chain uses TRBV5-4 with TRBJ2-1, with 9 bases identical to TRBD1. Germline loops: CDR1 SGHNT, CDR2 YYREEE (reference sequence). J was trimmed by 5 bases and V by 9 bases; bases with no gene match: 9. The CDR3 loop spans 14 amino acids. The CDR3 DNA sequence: TGTGCCACCTCAATTCGGACAGGGGACAATGAGCAGTTCTTC. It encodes CATSIRTGDNEQFF. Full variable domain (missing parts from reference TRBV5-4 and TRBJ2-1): ETGVTQSPTHLIKTRGQQVTLRCSSQSGHNTVSWYQQALGQGPQFIFQYYREEENGRGNFPPRFSGLQFPNYSSELNVNALELDDSALYLCATSIRTGDNEQFFGPGTRLTVL.

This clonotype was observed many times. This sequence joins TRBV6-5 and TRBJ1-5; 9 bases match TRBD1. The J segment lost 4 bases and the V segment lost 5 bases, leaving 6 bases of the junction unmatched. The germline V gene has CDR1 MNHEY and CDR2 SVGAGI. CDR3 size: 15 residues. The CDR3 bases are TGTGCCAGCAGTAATGGACAGGGGAGAAATCAGCCCCAGCATTTT. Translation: CASSNGQGRNQPQHF.

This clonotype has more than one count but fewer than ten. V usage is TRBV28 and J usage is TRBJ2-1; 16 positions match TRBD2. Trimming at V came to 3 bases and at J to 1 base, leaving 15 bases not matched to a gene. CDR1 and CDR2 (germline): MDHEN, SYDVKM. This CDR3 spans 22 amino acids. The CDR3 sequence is CASSFSFPGLAGGLTSYNEQFF. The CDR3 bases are TGTGCCAGCAGTTTTTCATTCCCGGGACTAGCGGGGGGGCTGACGTCCTACAATGAGCAGTTCTTC. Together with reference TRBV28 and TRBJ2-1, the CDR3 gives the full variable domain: DVKVTQSSRYLVKRTGEKVFLECVQDMDHENMFWYRQDPGLGLRLIYFSYDVKMKEKGDIPEGYSVSREKKERFSLILESASTNQTSMYLCASSFSFPGLAGGLTSYNEQFFGPGTRLTVL.

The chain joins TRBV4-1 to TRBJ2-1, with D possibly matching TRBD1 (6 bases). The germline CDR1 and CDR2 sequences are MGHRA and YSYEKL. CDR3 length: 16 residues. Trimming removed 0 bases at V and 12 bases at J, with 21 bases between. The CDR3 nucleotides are TGCGCCAGCAGCCAAGATCGGGTTCAGGGCCCCAGGGGGCAGTTCTTC. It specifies CASSQDRVQGPRGQFF.

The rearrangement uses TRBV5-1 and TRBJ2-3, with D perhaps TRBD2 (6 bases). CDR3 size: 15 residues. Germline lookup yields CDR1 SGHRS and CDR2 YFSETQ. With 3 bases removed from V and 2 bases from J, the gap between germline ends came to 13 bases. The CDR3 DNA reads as TGCGCCAGCAGCTATGAGACGGGACTCACAGATACGCAGTATTTT. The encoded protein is CASSYETGLTDTQYF.

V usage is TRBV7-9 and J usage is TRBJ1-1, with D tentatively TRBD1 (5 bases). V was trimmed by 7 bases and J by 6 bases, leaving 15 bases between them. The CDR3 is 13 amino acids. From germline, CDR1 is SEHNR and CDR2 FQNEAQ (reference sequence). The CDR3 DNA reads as TGTGCCAGCACTAAGGTCCGGGACGCTGAAGCTTTCTTT. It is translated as CASTKVRDAEAFF.

This CDR3 is CASSLAYGRRKAGGWEQYF. CDR3 nucleotide sequence: TGTGCCAGCAGCTTAGCGTATGGAAGGAGAAAGGCGGGGGGCTGGGAGCAGTACTTC. V and J are TRBV7-8 and TRBJ2-7, with 8 bases that match TRBD2. With V trimmed by 0 bases and J by 7 bases, 20 bases remained unmatched. This CDR3 region has 19 residues. CDR1 and CDR2 from the germline V gene are SGHVS and FQNEAQ. Based on the CDR3 plus reference TRBV7-8 and TRBJ2-7, the full variable domain is GAGVSQSPRYKVAKRGQDVALRCDPISGHVSLFWYQQALGQGPEFLTYFQNEAQLDKSGLPSDRFFAERPEGSVSTLKIQRTQQEDSAVYLCASSLAYGRRKAGGWEQYFGPGTRLTVT.

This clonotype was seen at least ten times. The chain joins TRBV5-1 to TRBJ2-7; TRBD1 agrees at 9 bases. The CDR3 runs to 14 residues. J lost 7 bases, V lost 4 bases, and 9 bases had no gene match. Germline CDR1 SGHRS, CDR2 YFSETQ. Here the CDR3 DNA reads TGCGCCAGCAGCCCCGAGGGGACAGGGATAGAGCAGTACTTC. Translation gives CASSPEGTGIEQYF.

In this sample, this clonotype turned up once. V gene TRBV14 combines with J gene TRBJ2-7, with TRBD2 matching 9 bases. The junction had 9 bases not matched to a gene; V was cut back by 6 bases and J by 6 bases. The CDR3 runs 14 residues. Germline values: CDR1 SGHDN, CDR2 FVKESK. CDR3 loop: CASREGLATGEQYF. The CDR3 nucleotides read TGTGCCAGCAGGGAAGGACTAGCGACGGGCGAGCAGTACTTC.